The clone carrying this TCR beta chain has a count of ten or more. What it recognizes is unknown. The length of the CDR3 is 14 residues. The germline CDR1 and CDR2 sequences are DFQATT and SNEGSKA (reference sequence). The V end lost 1 base, the J end lost 4 bases, and 13 bases lay between the germline ends. Disease duration under 2 months; hyperthyroidism patients were aged 18 to 65. Criteria for exclusion of patients were uncontrolled infection, other autoimmune disease, pregnancy or lactation. Isolation of PBMCs was performed on around 9.4 ml fresh peripheral blood. This sample was taken from a study of T cells in Graves' hyperthyroidism and ophthalmopathy. Regarding the study as a whole: The model anticipated ophthalmopathy a median 6.5 months pre-onset.

The investigators amplified TCR beta CDR3 regions from RNA transcripts. Researchers ran a first-round RT-PCR on the TCR CDR3 using the HTBI primer set. Each CDR3 protein is one row after TCRdb ran MiXCR on the multiplex PCR reads. The sample shows around 190,000 distinct CDR3 sequences, 15% to 20% of them seen only once. The chain combines TRBV20-1 with TRBJ1-1; D not certain. The receptor was isolated from a woman between 45 and 65 years old with Graves' hyperthyroidism. The specimen was blood. For the CDR3, the DNA is TGCAGTGCTAGAGCCCCAGTGTTGCGCACTGAAGCTTTCTTT. It is translated as CSARAPVLRTEAFF.